This record covers a single T cell receptor beta chain. This entry belongs to a study of blood T cell repertoires in COVID-19. Study at large: From the United States, Italy and Spain came samples of acute and convalescent COVID-19.

Per germline, CDR1 SNHLY and CDR2 FYNNEI. The CDR3 is made up of 16 amino acids. The V and J ends lost 5 bases and 4 bases, in that order; junction bases with no gene match: 7. Data came from immunoSEQ multiplex PCR; TCRdb stores just in-frame clones and leaves some out. Among 150,000 to 200,000 clones listed, roughly 82% were seen once. This receptor was obtained from a woman aged 55-69 years with acute COVID-19. Sequencing used PBMCs or T cells enriched from blood (not recorded which). V usage is TRBV2 and J usage is TRBJ2-2, with 10 bases lining up with TRBD2. CDR3 bases: TGTGCCAGCAGTCTCCTAGCGGGGGCGAGCACCGGGGAGCTGTTTTTT. It codes for CASSLLAGASTGELFF.